The 27 T cell receptor beta chains presented below share a single source sample, sequenced in a study of identical twins (dated by TCRdb to between 2015 and 2016). The library was generated by 5' RACE. Sequenced using an Illumina HiSeq 2000. TCRdb passed the public sequencing reads through fastp at Q25 and MiXCR, retaining productive beta sequences. Every distinct CDR3 protein forms one entry, paired with its most common genes and DNA. For this sample the table gives hundreds of thousands of distinct CDR3 sequences, of which 8.6% were detected only once. 0.85% to 1% of the sample is taken by the ten largest. These data were likewise used in another study, on yellow fever vaccine responses in identical twins.

What was sequenced was PBMCs. The receptors come from a woman younger than 35 in good health.

Many counts were recorded for this clonotype. The CDR3: CASIPGWTSQNNEQFF. Written as DNA, the CDR3 is TGCGCCAGCATCCCTGGATGGACTAGCCAGAACAATGAGCAGTTCTTC. The rearrangement links TRBV5-1 to TRBJ2-1, with 8 bases aligning to TRBD2. The CDR3 spans 16 residues. After removal of 6 bases from V and 5 bases from J, the junction contained 13 bases not matched to a gene. Per the germline V gene, CDR1 is SGHRS and CDR2 is YFSETQ. Combining the CDR3 with reference TRBV5-1 and TRBJ2-1 gives the whole variable domain KAGVTQTPRYLIKTRGQQVTLSCSPISGHRSVSWYQQTPGQGLQFLFEYFSETQRNKGNFPGRFSGRQFSNSRSEMNVSTLELGDSALYLCASIPGWTSQNNEQFFGPGTRLTVL.

This clonotype was observed at least ten times. The chain is built from TRBV5-1 and TRBJ1-1, with TRBD1 matching over 7 bases. CDR3 length: 14 residues. Germline assignment: CDR1 SGHRS and CDR2 YFSETQ. Trimming removed 4 bases from V and 1 base from J; junction bases left unmatched: 4. The CDR3 spells CASSPTGSNTEAFF. CDR3 in DNA: TGCGCCAGCAGCCCGACAGGGTCGAACACTGAAGCTTTCTTT. The whole variable domain, filled in from reference TRBV5-1 and TRBJ1-1, reads KAGVTQTPRYLIKTRGQQVTLSCSPISGHRSVSWYQQTPGQGLQFLFEYFSETQRNKGNFPGRFSGRQFSNSRSEMNVSTLELGDSALYLCASSPTGSNTEAFFGQGTRLTVV.

In its sample, this clonotype was seen a few times. The chain uses TRBV6-2 or TRBV6-3 and TRBJ2-6, with D uncertain. V was pared by 6 bases and J by 2 bases, with 14 bases between. Germline CDR1 MNHEY, CDR2 SVGEGT. The CDR3 covers 16 residues. CDR3 residues: CASRAARPAGANVLTF. CDR3 nucleotide sequence: TGTGCCAGCAGAGCAGCCAGGCCGGCTGGGGCCAACGTCCTGACTTTC.

At least ten counts were recorded for this clonotype. The chain carries TRBV12-3 or TRBV12-4 and TRBJ2-5; 9 bases fit TRBD1. Trimming at V came to 5 bases and at J to 5 bases, leaving 12 bases not matched to a gene. The CDR3 contains 16 residues. The CDR3 here is CASSLRRDRAFETQYF. CDR3 DNA sequence: TGTGCCAGCAGTCTGCGCCGGGACAGGGCATTTGAGACCCAGTACTTC.

This clonotype was counted many times. This chain uses TRBV5-1 with TRBJ2-5; 9 positions agree with TRBD1. The CDR3 is made up of 14 amino acids. Trimming removed 0 bases from V and 5 bases from J; junction bases left unmatched: 2. Germline CDR1 and CDR2: SGHRS and YFSETQ. Here the CDR3 DNA reads TGCGCCAGCAGCTTGGAGACAGGGGGGGAGACCCAGTACTTC. Translating gives CASSLETGGETQYF.

This rearrangement joins TRBV6-1 to TRBJ2-5; 12 bases agree with TRBD2. Per the germline V gene, CDR1 is MNHNS and CDR2 is SASEGT. The CDR3 covers 18 residues. V dropped 6 bases and J dropped 0; count of bases not matched to a gene: 11. The CDR3 region is CASSRRLAGVGYQETQYF. Written as DNA, the CDR3 is TGTGCCAGCAGCCGTCGACTAGCGGGAGTAGGGTACCAAGAGACCCAGTACTTC.

CDR3 coding DNA: TGTGCCAGCAGCGTACCCGGGACCACGCAAGAGACCCAGTACTTC. The encoded protein is CASSVPGTTQETQYF. The genes are TRBV7-9 and TRBJ2-5; D is tentatively TRBD1 or TRBD2 (5 bases each). The CDR3 runs to 15 residues. V was trimmed by 5 bases and J by 2 bases, leaving 15 bases between them. Germline V gives CDR1 SEHNR, CDR2 FQNEAQ (reference sequence). Full variable domain (missing parts from reference TRBV7-9 and TRBJ2-5): DTGVSQNPRHKITKRGQNVTFRCDPISEHNRLYWYRQTLGQGPEFLTYFQNEAQLEKSRLLSDRFSAERPKGSFSTLEIQRTEQGDSAMYLCASSVPGTTQETQYFGPGTRLLVL.

This clonotype has just a few counts. The chain uses TRBV11-1 and TRBJ2-5; D might be TRBD2 (6 bases). The CDR3 consists of 15 residues. Per germline, CDR1 SGHAT and CDR2 FQDESV (reference sequence). V was trimmed by 5 bases and J by 4 bases, leaving 17 bases between them. This CDR3 reads CASSPGVAEPETQYF. DNA for the CDR3: TGTGCCAGCAGCCCGGGTGTAGCGGAACCAGAGACCCAGTACTTC.

The chain joins TRBV3-1 to TRBJ2-1; 16 bases line up with TRBD2. Germline CDR1 and CDR2: LGHDT and YNNKEL (reference sequence). This CDR3 is 19 amino acids long. The ends lost 10 bases at V and 2 bases at J; junction bases unmatched: 14. The CDR3 spells CATCHLPGTSGGAYNEQFF. CDR3 DNA: TGTGCCACCTGCCACCTTCCCGGGACTAGCGGGGGGGCCTACAATGAGCAGTTCTTC.

A few counts support this clonotype. The chain joins TRBV19 to TRBJ2-7; D is possibly TRBD1 (5 bases). The germline V gene encodes CDR1 LNHDA and CDR2 SQIVND (reference sequence). Trimming pared 7 bases from V and 0 bases from J, leaving 16 bases between. The CDR3 has 15 residues. The CDR3 sequence is CASTSGHGSSYEQYF. CDR3 DNA sequence: TGTGCCAGTACTTCAGGACACGGCAGCTCCTACGAGCAGTACTTC.

Many counts were recorded for this clonotype. The chain joins TRBV6-4 to TRBJ2-3, with unresolved D. Germline V gene sequence: CDR1 MRHNA, CDR2 SNTAGT. V shed 3 bases and J shed 2 bases, with 18 bases lying between them. This CDR3 has 17 amino acids. CDR3 nucleotides: TGTGCCAGCAGTGATCCCGACATGCTGAAAAACACAGATACGCAGTATTTT. Its protein is CASSDPDMLKNTDTQYF.

J is TRBJ1-1 and V is TRBV4-2; the D gene is possibly TRBD1 (5 bases). This CDR3 has 14 amino acids. The V end lost 3 bases, the J end lost 3 bases, and 11 bases lay between the germline ends. In germline, CDR1 is LGHNA, CDR2 YNFKEQ. CDR3 in amino acids: CASSHDRGDTEAFF. CDR3 DNA sequence: TGTGCCAGCAGCCACGACAGAGGGGACACTGAAGCTTTCTTT.

This clonotype appeared many times. The junction and the germline gene differ at one end; a read error may be behind it. The genes are TRBV20-1 and TRBJ1-1; D is possibly TRBD1 (5 bases). In germline, CDR1 is DFQATT, CDR2 SNEGSKA (reference sequence). The CDR3 consists of 13 residues. The CDR3 region has the DNA TGCAGTGTTCTGGAGGGTGCGGACACTGAAGCTTTATTT. It codes for CSVLEGADTEALF.

This clonotype was picked up a small number of times. The V gene is TRBV10-2, the J gene TRBJ2-7; perhaps TRBD2 as D (6 bases). This CDR3 has 14 amino acids. V was pared by 7 bases and J by 1 base, with 14 bases between. Germline CDR1 is WSHSY and CDR2 is SAAADI. The CDR3 spells CASMSPAGSYEQYF. CDR3 DNA sequence: TGCGCCAGCATGTCTCCAGCGGGTTCCTACGAGCAGTACTTC.

To note about this clonotype: One end of the junction fails to match germline, which may point to a read error. The gene calls are TRBV7-9 and TRBJ2-3; 13 bases match TRBD2. Germline CDR1 and CDR2: SEHNR and FQNEAQ (reference sequence). This CDR3 is 15 amino acids long. CDR3 protein: CASSLAKGLAGDPDF. In DNA, the CDR3 is TGTGCCAGCAGCTTAGCGAAAGGACTAGCGGGAGACCCGGATTTT.

Ten or more counts support this clonotype. The chain has TRBV7-9 and TRBJ2-7; D call uncertain. V gave up 5 bases and J gave up 1 base, with 9 bases separating them. Germline CDR1 SEHNR, CDR2 FQNEAQ (reference sequence). The CDR3 consists of 13 residues. CDR3 amino acids: CASSPATSYEQYF. CDR3 nucleotides: TGTGCCAGCAGCCCGGCGACGTCCTACGAGCAGTACTTC.

This clonotype was counted a few times. As DNA, the CDR3 is TGCAGTGCTAGAGAGGCGGCAGCCCGAGGGGACTACGAGCAGTACTTC. This encodes CSAREAAARGDYEQYF. V usage is TRBV20-1 and J usage is TRBJ2-7; D is possibly TRBD1 or TRBD2 (5 bases each). The V and J ends lost 0 bases and 3 bases respectively, with 18 bases between them. From germline, CDR1 is DFQATT and CDR2 SNEGSKA (reference sequence). The CDR3 consists of 16 residues.

This chain uses TRBV12-3 or TRBV12-4 with TRBJ2-3; 7 bases match TRBD1. The CDR3 is 15 amino acids. Trimming took 7 bases from V and 5 from J; bases not matched to a gene: 12. CDR3 coding DNA: TGTGCCAGCACCTCCTCGGGTAGGGGGCAAGATACGCAGTATTTT. As protein: CASTSSGRGQDTQYF.

This clonotype was found many times. The rearrangement uses TRBV6-5 and TRBJ2-7; D not certain. This CDR3 region has 14 residues. Germline V lookup: CDR1 MNHEY, CDR2 SVGAGI. With 0 bases removed from V and 0 bases from J, the gap between germline ends came to 6 bases. CDR3 loop: CASSYSASSYEQYF. The CDR3 nucleotides read TGTGCCAGCAGTTACTCGGCGAGCTCCTACGAGCAGTACTTC.

There are a few counts of this clonotype. J is TRBJ2-3 and V is TRBV9, with 7 bases matching TRBD1. CDR3 length equals 15 residues. The V gene's germline CDR1 is SGDLS and CDR2 YYNGEE. V lost 0 bases and J lost 6; bases outside the gene matches: 7. The CDR3 coding sequence is TGTGCCAGCAGCGTAGGAGGACAGGCGATTGATACGCAGTATTTT. It specifies CASSVGGQAIDTQYF. Full variable domain (outside the CDR3, taken from reference TRBV9 and TRBJ2-3): DSGVTQTPKHLITATGQRVTLRCSPRSGDLSVYWYQQSLDQGLQFLIQYYNGEERAKGNILERFSAQQFPDLHSELNLSSLELGDSALYFCASSVGGQAIDTQYFGPGTRLTVL.

This rearrangement joins TRBV11-2 to TRBJ2-1; possibly TRBD2 for D (6 bases). Germline-derived CDR1 and CDR2 are SGHAT and FQNNGV. The length of the CDR3 is 14 residues. Trimming stripped 5 bases from V and 8 bases from J, with 16 bases between. DNA for the CDR3: TGTGCCAGCAGCCTGGAGGGAGGAGGCCATGAGCAGTTCTTC. It is translated as CASSLEGGGHEQFF.

CDR3: CSALYSKGSTDTQYF. The CDR3 DNA sequence: TGCAGTGCTCTATACAGCAAAGGAAGCACAGATACGCAGTATTTT. J is TRBJ2-3 and V is TRBV20-1; unclear D gene. Trimming cost V 5 bases and J 0 bases, with 15 bases left between them. The CDR3 loop spans 15 amino acids. From germline, CDR1 is DFQATT and CDR2 SNEGSKA (reference sequence).

This clonotype was counted between two and nine times. The genes are TRBV20-1 and TRBJ2-7, with 13 bases that match TRBD2. Germline assignment: CDR1 DFQATT and CDR2 SNEGSKA (reference sequence). Losses at the gene ends were 5 bases for V and 0 bases for J; bases not matched to a gene: 16. CDR3 length equals 19 residues. CDR3 protein: CSAEPLGTSGIPSSYEQYF. CDR3 DNA: TGCAGTGCTGAACCCCTCGGGACTAGCGGGATCCCTAGCTCCTACGAGCAGTACTTC.

J is TRBJ2-1 and V is TRBV29-1; D uncertain. Germline V gene lookup returns CDR1 SQVTM and CDR2 ANQGSEA. V lost 6 bases to trimming and J lost 1 base, with 7 bases between them. The length of the CDR3 is 12 residues. CDR3 sequence reads: CSVYGSYNEQFF. CDR3 sequence (DNA): TGCAGCGTATATGGTTCCTACAATGAGCAGTTCTTC.

In this sample, this clonotype turned up many times. The J gene is TRBJ2-1, the V gene TRBV11-2, with 8 bases identical to TRBD1. Germline CDR1 reads SGHAT; CDR2 reads FQNNGV. CDR3 length equals 19 residues. J lost 6 bases, V lost 5 bases, and 21 bases had no gene match. CDR3 sequence (DNA): TGTGCCAGCAGCCCCCGGGACAGGATTACCCAAGGGATAATCAATGAGCAGTTCTTC. It translates to CASSPRDRITQGIINEQFF. The complete variable domain, with remaining parts taken from reference TRBV11-2 and TRBJ2-1, reads EAGVAQSPRYKIIEKRQSVAFWCNPISGHATLYWYQQILGQGPKLLIQFQNNGVVDDSQLPKDRFSAERLKGVDSTLKIQPAKLEDSAVYLCASSPRDRITQGIINEQFFGPGTRLTVL.

CDR3 DNA sequence: TGTGCCAGCAGCCCGTATATCCGGGAGGGCCTTGACGAGCAGTACTTC. Translated: CASSPYIREGLDEQYF. V is TRBV7-9 and J is TRBJ2-7, with TRBD2 identical over 8 bases. CDR1 and CDR2 from the germline V gene are SEHNR and FQNEAQ (reference sequence). V was clipped by 5 bases and J by 5 bases; unmatched bases: 14. The CDR3 contains 16 residues.

This clonotype was detected ten times or more. The chain is built from TRBV7-9 and TRBJ2-1; 10 bases fit TRBD1. This CDR3 is built from 15 residues. Germline V gene lookup returns CDR1 SEHNR and CDR2 FQNEAQ (reference sequence). The trim removed 5 bases at V and 7 bases at J, leaving 8 bases unmatched. The CDR3 nucleotides are TGTGCCAGCAGCCTCGGGGACAGGGGATTAAATGAGCAGTTCTTC. Protein: CASSLGDRGLNEQFF. Based on the CDR3 plus reference TRBV7-9 and TRBJ2-1, the full variable domain is DTGVSQNPRHKITKRGQNVTFRCDPISEHNRLYWYRQTLGQGPEFLTYFQNEAQLEKSRLLSDRFSAERPKGSFSTLEIQRTEQGDSAMYLCASSLGDRGLNEQFFGPGTRLTVL.